The rows below give T cell receptor beta chains drawn from one sample of a study of T cells in Graves' hyperthyroidism and ophthalmopathy. Using its own MiXCR run on the multiplex PCR reads, TCRdb lists one record per CDR3 protein. This sample has hundreds of thousands of distinct CDR3 sequences; approximately 15% occur once, and the top ten carry 15% to 20%. The source material was blood. All receptors derive from a woman aged 18-29 years with Graves' hyperthyroidism. The CDR3 runs from the conserved cysteine through the conserved F or W. D genes are given only for firm matches. Some rows have no size entry. The others give once, few or many, or a class for an expanded clone.

clone size,J gene,V gene,D gene,CDR3 protein,CDR3 DNA
many,TRBJ1-5,TRBV19,NA,CASSIGQASLLSNQPQHF,TGTGCCAGTAGTATAGGACAGGCGAGTTTACTTAGCAATCAGCCCCAGCATTTT
many,TRBJ2-1,TRBV28,TRBD1,CASSPSVRTGIREQFF,TGTGCCAGCAGCCCCTCCGTGAGGACAGGGATTCGTGAGCAGTTCTTC
NA,TRBJ2-7,TRBV6-2/TRBV6-3,NA,CASSGVILSYEQYF,TGTGCCAGCAGTGGGGTCATACTCTCCTACGAGCAGTACTTC
NA,TRBJ1-1,TRBV4-1,NA,CASSQGITANAEAFF,TGCGCCAGCAGCCAAGGGATTACAGCGAACGCTGAAGCTTTCTTT
few,TRBJ2-2,TRBV3-1,NA,CASSQAGTRNTGELFF,TGTGCCAGCAGCCAAGCTGGGACACGTAACACCGGGGAGCTGTTTTTT
few,TRBJ2-3,TRBV12-5,NA,CASGLVPGGPTDTQYF,TGTGCTAGTGGTTTGGTTCCGGGGGGCCCCACAGATACGCAGTATTTT
many,TRBJ2-1,TRBV7-9,NA,CASSLARAATHNEQFF,TGTGCCAGCAGCTTAGCACGGGCGGCTACTCACAATGAGCAGTTCTTC
few,TRBJ1-5,TRBV9,NA,CASSVAGTNQPQHF,TGTGCCAGCAGCGTAGCGGGTACCAATCAGCCCCAGCATTTT
NA,TRBJ2-7,TRBV11-3,NA,CASSSRDEQYF,TGTGCCAGCAGCTCCCGGGACGAGCAGTACTTC
many,TRBJ1-5,TRBV13,NA,CASSRGQRGDQPQHF,TGTGCCAGCAGCCGAGGACAGAGGGGCGATCAGCCCCAGCATTTT
NA,TRBJ1-1,TRBV4-2,NA,CASSGRGRDTEAFF,TGTGCCAGTAGCGGACGGGGGAGGGACACTGAAGCTTTCTTT
NA,TRBJ2-1,TRBV4-1,TRBD2,CASSQVGRGGANEQFF,TGCGCCAGCAGCCAAGTGGGGCGCGGGGGGGCGAATGAGCAGTTCTTC
few,TRBJ1-2,TRBV7-9,NA,CASSPGSSRGYTF,TGTGCCAGCAGCCCAGGGTCCTCTCGGGGCTACACCTTC
NA,TRBJ1-1,TRBV19,NA,CASRMSPGTEAFF,TGTGCCAGTAGGATGTCCCCGGGCACTGAAGCTTTCTTT
few,TRBJ2-1,TRBV10-3,TRBD2,CAISESMAGGSYNEQFF,TGTGCCATCAGTGAGTCGATGGCGGGGGGCTCCTACAATGAGCAGTTCTTC
NA,TRBJ2-2,TRBV4-3,NA,CASSQGRVSGELFF,TGCGCCAGCAGCCAAGGTCGGGTCTCCGGGGAGCTGTTTTTT
many,TRBJ2-1,TRBV2,NA,CASKGLEYNEQFF,TGTGCCAGCAAGGGACTTGAATACAATGAGCAGTTCTTC
many,TRBJ2-7,TRBV27,NA,CASSPSPVKTYEQYF,TGTGCCAGCAGCCCTTCACCCGTCAAGACCTACGAGCAGTACTTC
NA,TRBJ1-2,TRBV6-2/TRBV6-3,TRBD1,CASRQGAYGYTF,TGTGCCAGCAGACAGGGGGCCTATGGCTACACCTTC
NA,TRBJ1-2,TRBV6-2/TRBV6-3,NA,CASSYSPDVLYGYTF,TGTGCCAGCAGTTACTCCCCGGACGTACTCTATGGCTACACCTTC
NA,TRBJ2-7,TRBV5-1,TRBD2,CASSLGIAGASYEQYF,TGCGCCAGCAGCTTGGGGATAGCGGGAGCCTCCTACGAGCAGTACTTC
once,TRBJ2-6,TRBV7-2,TRBD2,CASSQFPSKVAGGLSGANVLTF,TGTGCCAGCAGCCAATTTCCGTCTAAAGTAGCGGGAGGCCTCTCTGGGGCCAACGTCCTGACTTTC
NA,TRBJ2-7,TRBV24-1,TRBD1,CATSDSGQVHEQYF,TGTGCCACCAGTGACTCCGGACAGGTACACGAGCAGTACTTC
NA,TRBJ1-1,TRBV20-1,TRBD1,CSAYKFTGGTEAFF,TGCAGTGCTTATAAATTCACAGGGGGCACTGAAGCTTTCTTT
many,TRBJ2-3,TRBV28,TRBD2,CASSQTSGSTDTQYF,TGTGCCAGCAGCCAGACTAGCGGGAGCACAGATACGCAGTATTTT
many,TRBJ1-1,TRBV12-3/TRBV12-4,TRBD1,CASSLLTGGDTEAFF,TGTGCCAGCAGTTTACTTACAGGGGGCGACACTGAAGCTTTCTTT
many,TRBJ1-1,TRBV28,NA,CASSVHATGTEAFF,TGTGCCAGCAGTGTTCACGCCACCGGAACTGAAGCTTTCTTT
many,TRBJ2-1,TRBV11-2,TRBD2,CASRGLAGVGREQFF,TGTGCCAGCAGGGGACTAGCGGGAGTAGGTCGTGAGCAGTTCTTC
many,TRBJ2-7,TRBV20-1,NA,CIVGEHEQYF,TGCATAGTGGGGGAACACGAGCAGTACTTC
NA,TRBJ1-1,TRBV6-1,TRBD1,CASSLKDRDEAFF,TGTGCCAGCAGTCTAAAGGACAGGGATGAAGCTTTCTTT
many,TRBJ2-3,TRBV14,TRBD2,CASSPTRSSGMWGTDTQYF,TGTGCCAGCAGCCCGACTCGGTCTAGCGGGATGTGGGGCACAGATACGCAGTATTTT
NA,TRBJ2-7,TRBV6-2/TRBV6-3,TRBD2,CASSDQLAGGLEQYF,TGTGCCAGCAGTGACCAACTAGCGGGGGGGCTAGAGCAGTACTTC
NA,TRBJ2-2,TRBV7-9,NA,CASSFTETPPGTGELFF,TGTGCCAGCAGCTTTACAGAGACACCCCCGGGCACCGGGGAGCTGTTTTTT
NA,TRBJ2-1,TRBV7-2,NA,CASSQEDLGGFKYNEQFF,TGTGCCAGCAGCCAAGAGGACCTAGGGGGGTTCAAGTACAATGAGCAGTTCTTC
many,TRBJ1-1,TRBV2,TRBD1,CASSAAGGTEAFF,TGTGCCAGCAGTGCAGCAGGGGGCACTGAAGCTTTCTTT
many,TRBJ2-3,TRBV20-1,NA,CSASRRQVGKDTQYF,TGCAGTGCTAGTCGCCGGCAGGTCGGGAAAGATACGCAGTATTTT
many,TRBJ1-5,TRBV12-3/TRBV12-4,TRBD1,CASRMTGGAGSNQPQHF,TGTGCCAGCAGAATGACAGGGGGCGCCGGTAGCAATCAGCCCCAGCATTTT
few,TRBJ2-7,TRBV7-9,TRBD1,CASSSRQGRSGEQYF,TGTGCCAGCAGCTCCCGACAGGGGCGTTCGGGCGAGCAGTACTTC
many,TRBJ1-4,TRBV5-5,NA,CASSLQGATNEKLFF,TGTGCCAGCAGCTTGCAGGGCGCAACTAATGAAAAACTGTTTTTT
few,TRBJ1-3,TRBV20-1,NA,CSGAGFSSGNTIYF,TGCAGTGGGGCAGGATTTAGCTCTGGAAACACCATATATTTT
many,TRBJ2-5,TRBV2,NA,CASRTEEETQYF,TGTGCCAGCAGGACAGAGGAAGAGACCCAGTACTTC
few,TRBJ1-1,TRBV19,NA,CATAPVGRRTEAFF,TGTGCCACTGCCCCTGTGGGGAGGCGGACTGAAGCTTTCTTT
few,TRBJ2-6,TRBV6-1,NA,CASSEATPWYSGANVLTF,TGTGCCAGCAGTGAAGCCACCCCCTGGTACTCTGGGGCCAACGTCCTGACTTTC
few,TRBJ2-7,TRBV29-1,TRBD2,CSVVSRGRPSSGAYEQYF,TGCAGCGTTGTGTCCAGGGGTCGGCCTTCTAGCGGGGCCTACGAGCAGTACTTC
few,TRBJ1-5,TRBV20-1,TRBD1,CGASPGTGANQPQHF,TGCGGTGCTAGTCCCGGGACAGGGGCCAATCAGCCCCAGCATTTT
many,TRBJ2-7,TRBV6-1,NA,CASSESGHEQYF,TGTGCCAGCAGTGAATCGGGCCACGAGCAGTACTTC
few,TRBJ2-1,TRBV10-3,NA,CAISERPPDSYNEQFF,TGTGCCATCAGTGAGCGGCCTCCCGACTCCTACAATGAGCAGTTCTTC
NA,TRBJ1-4,TRBV3-1,NA,CASSQGQPNEKLFF,TGTGCCAGCAGCCAAGGTCAGCCTAATGAAAAACTGTTTTTT
many,TRBJ1-1,TRBV5-6,TRBD1,CASSRVPGQGLGPEAFF,TGTGCCAGCAGCCGCGTCCCGGGACAGGGGTTGGGTCCTGAAGCTTTCTTT
once,TRBJ2-5,TRBV25-1,TRBD2,CASSDVAGLQETQYF,TGTGCCAGCAGTGACGTAGCGGGGCTCCAAGAGACCCAGTACTTC
many,TRBJ2-5,TRBV24-1,NA,CATSDLGPSGAVETQYF,TGTGCCACCAGTGATTTGGGGCCCTCAGGGGCTGTGGAGACCCAGTACTTC
many,TRBJ1-1,TRBV3-1,NA,CASSQVLPGTSTNTEAFF,TGTGCCAGCAGCCAGGTCCTCCCCGGGACGTCGACGAACACTGAAGCTTTCTTT
NA,TRBJ2-3,TRBV11-2,TRBD2,CASSSSPPGLAEHTQYF,TGTGCCAGCAGCTCGTCCCCCCCCGGCCTAGCGGAACATACGCAGTATTTT
many,TRBJ2-7,TRBV12-3/TRBV12-4,NA,CASSVVGPYEQYF,TGTGCCAGCAGCGTCGTGGGACCCTACGAGCAGTACTTC